The clone carrying this T cell receptor beta chain was detected only a few times. Its specificity is unknown. The ends were cut back, 5 bases at V and 8 bases at J, with 16 bases in the middle. The CDR3 consists of 15 residues. Germline CDR1 and CDR2: SGHTA and FQGNSA. MiXCR, run by TCRdb on the RT-PCR reads, gives a single entry per CDR3 protein. The table includes around 580,000 distinct CDR3 sequences, 13% to 15% detected once. These data come from a study of response to subunit inactivated influenza vaccine. Study-wide points: It was the authors' suggestion that each seasonal influenza vaccination recruits few new T cells.

The chain is built from TRBV7-2 and TRBJ1-6; possibly TRBD1 for D (6 bases). The TCR comes from a man aged 45-65 years who received an inactivated influenza vaccine. This sample comprised PBMCs from blood, obtained 11 to 12 days after vaccination. The CDR3 DNA follows: TGTGCCAGCAGCACCAGACAGGACCCGGATTCACCCCTCCACTTT. It codes for CASSTRQDPDSPLHF.